A single sample is the source of the 9 T cell receptor beta chains below, sequenced in a study of regulatory T cells in long-lasting Graves disease. Arm-PCR of CDR3 regions and iRepertoire HTBI primers were the basis on which TCR beta libraries were built. One entry per CDR3 protein results from TCRdb running MiXCR on the multiplex PCR reads. The sample comprises a few hundred thousand distinct CDR3 sequences, around 15% of which are singletons, and 20% rests with the top ten. As to time point: newly diagnosed GD, antithyroid drugs for less than 3 months. PBMC-derived RNA was used for the TCR library. The same sample was also used in a study of T cells in Graves' hyperthyroidism and ophthalmopathy.

The material was peripheral blood mononuclear cells (PBMCs), obtained at new diagnosis, from a patient treated with antithyroid drugs. These receptor sequences come from a woman aged 18-29 years with Graves disease.

This clonotype occurred many times. The V call is TRBV5-1, the J call TRBJ2-1; TRBD1 agrees at 8 bases. The ends lost 6 bases at V and 4 bases at J; junction bases unmatched: 6. This CDR3 has 14 residues. CDR1 SGHRS and CDR2 YFSETQ come from the germline V gene. CDR3 sequence: CASTKTGVYNEQFF. CDR3 in DNA: TGCGCCAGCACCAAGACAGGGGTTTACAATGAGCAGTTCTTC.

A remark on this clonotype: This clone may be a read error of a much larger clone one base away. The CDR3 nucleotides are TGCGCCAGCAGCCCGGGGGCGGACAGATACTACGAGCAGTACTTC. This sequence encodes CASSPGADRYYEQYF. This chain connects TRBV5-1 to TRBJ2-7; D possibly matches TRBD1 or TRBD2 (6 bases each). Germline CDR1 and CDR2: SGHRS and YFSETQ. This CDR3 region has 15 residues. V shed 4 bases and J shed 3 bases, with 17 bases lying between them.

This clonotype was seen more than once but under ten times. The chain combines TRBV12-3 or TRBV12-4 with TRBJ2-3; TRBD2 agrees at 11 bases. The CDR3 contains 17 residues. V was pared by 2 bases and J by 3 bases, with 7 bases of the junction left unmatched. For the CDR3, the DNA is TGTGCCAGCAGTTTAACAGCGGGGACTAGCGGTACAGATACGCAGTATTTT. Its protein product is CASSLTAGTSGTDTQYF.

Ten or more counts support this clonotype. The rearrangement uses TRBV2 and TRBJ2-5; no reliable D call. The V gene lost 6 bases and the J gene lost 6 bases, with 14 bases spanning the gap. Germline CDR1 SNHLY, CDR2 FYNNEI. The length of the CDR3 is 13 residues. CDR3 in amino acids: CASRPDGMKTQYF. The CDR3 DNA is TGTGCCAGCAGACCCGACGGTATGAAGACCCAGTACTTC.

The table lists this clonotype with many counts. The chain employs TRBV6-1 and TRBJ2-7; 8 bases match TRBD1. Trimming removed 6 bases from V and 3 bases from J; junction bases left unmatched: 10. The germline CDR1 and CDR2 sequences are MNHNS and SASEGT. This CDR3 region has 15 residues. CDR3 DNA sequence: TGTGCCAGCAGGACCGGGACAGGAAACAACTACGAGCAGTACTTC. The encoded protein is CASRTGTGNNYEQYF.

In its sample, this clonotype was seen many times. The chain is built from TRBV27 and TRBJ1-2; TRBD1 is a possible D gene (5 bases). CDR1 is MNHEY, CDR2 SMNVEV, per germline (reference sequence). V shed 0 bases and J shed 4 bases, with 12 bases lying between them. This CDR3 has 15 amino acids. The CDR3 sequence: CASSLSQGGFYGYTF. The DNA of the CDR3 is TGTGCCAGCAGTTTATCGCAGGGAGGCTTCTATGGCTACACCTTC.

This clonotype was counted at least ten times. The V gene is TRBV2, the J gene TRBJ2-3; no definite D call. V was shortened by 5 bases and J by 2 bases, with 5 bases between the two germline ends. Germline CDR1 and CDR2: SNHLY and FYNNEI. This CDR3 contains 12 residues. The CDR3 loop is CASSSITDTQYF. In DNA, the CDR3 is TGTGCCAGCAGTTCAATCACAGATACGCAGTATTTT.

In regard to this clonotype: A far larger clone is a single base away, which makes a read error likely. The chain combines TRBV11-3 with TRBJ2-1; D is undetermined. The CDR3 has 17 amino acids. Per the germline V gene, CDR1 is SGHNT and CDR2 is YENEEA. The CDR3 spells CASSLPLGTPPYNEQLF. The CDR3 DNA reads as TGTGCCAGCAGTCTCCCTCTTGGCACTCCTCCCTACAATGAGCAGCTCTTC.

In its sample, this clonotype was seen many times. The chain carries TRBV4-1 and TRBJ1-2, with TRBD1 identical over 7 bases. Germline CDR1 is MGHRA and CDR2 is YSYEKL. The CDR3 extends over 16 amino acids. After removal of 4 bases from V and 4 bases from J, the junction contained 12 bases not matched to a gene. The CDR3 is CASSPVTGVEGYGYTF. CDR3 coding DNA: TGCGCCAGCAGCCCCGTCACAGGGGTGGAAGGCTATGGCTACACCTTC.